The source of this T cell receptor beta chain is a study of neurological immune-mediated disorders. Study-wide results and limits: HTLV-1-associated myelopathy led in TCR clonal expansion, while multiple sclerosis ranked lowest, below healthy controls. Expanded clones shared no identical CDR3 amino acid sequences across subjects, which suggested private TCR-beta repertoires in all groups.

This clonotype has at least ten counts. Its specificity is not known. The method for making cDNA was 5'RACE, and it used 10-nucleotide random UMIs. MiXCR was run by TCRdb on the 5' RACE reads, yielding one entry per CDR3 protein. The sample consists of tens of thousands of distinct CDR3 sequences, over 6% of them appearing once. Germline values: CDR1 MNHEY, CDR2 SMNVEV (reference sequence). This CDR3 is 14 amino acids long. With 6 bases removed from V and 0 bases from J, the gap between germline ends came to 11 bases. Roughly 1 million sorted CD4+ or CD8+ T cells made each library. This chain links TRBV27 with TRBJ1-1, with D possibly being TRBD1 (5 bases). Sequencing used CD4+ T cells from blood. This clonotype originated in a middle-aged woman in good health. The CDR3 nucleotides read TGTGCCAGCAGCAGGGAGTCGGTGAACACTGAAGCTTTCTTT. It is translated as CASSRESVNTEAFF.